This is a list of T cell receptor beta chains from one sample in a study of T cell repertoires in cytomegalovirus infection. One entry per CDR3 protein results from TCRdb running MiXCR on the reads. The data contain approximately 500,000 distinct CDR3 sequences, 15% to 20% of them singletons. Sequenced: CD8+ T cells from PBMCs. The receptors derive from a human donor in good health (CMV status not recorded). Some clones in this sample may be carry-over from other donors' samples. Both conserved end residues are part of each CDR3. The D gene is left open where the match is weak. Some rows have no size entry. The others give once, few or many, or a class for an expanded clone.

>TRBD2|TRBJ2-7|once|TRBV20-1
TGCAGTGCTACCTTAGCGGGGGAAGTCTCCTACGAGCAGTACTTC
CSATLAGEVSYEQYF
>.|TRBJ1-3|.|TRBV5-1
TGCGCCAACAGACAGACCGGCGACTCTGGAAACACCATATATTTT
CANRQTGDSGNTIYF
>TRBD2|TRBJ2-1|many|TRBV7-3
TGTGCCAGCAGCTCAACGGGGGGGAGCTCCTACAATGAGCAGTTCTTC
CASSSTGGSSYNEQFF
>.|TRBJ2-7|many|TRBV28
TGTGCCAGCAGTTCAGGGGAGGGCGAGCAGTACTTC
CASSSGEGEQYF
>.|TRBJ1-2|many|TRBV27
TGTGCCAGCAGTTTTGGGTCCGGCCTTAACTATGGCTACACCTTC
CASSFGSGLNYGYTF
>TRBD1|TRBJ1-1|.|TRBV29-1
TGCAGCGTTGAGGACAGGGTGGGGCGGAACACTGAAGCTTTCTTT
CSVEDRVGRNTEAFF
>.|TRBJ2-3|.|TRBV4-1
TGCGCCAGCAGCCCACAAGATATGGCCTTATCATTTAGCACAGATACGCAGTATTTT
CASSPQDMALSFSTDTQYF
>.|TRBJ1-2|many|TRBV10-3
TGTGCCATCAGGGAACGGGACACTACAACCAACTATGGCTACACCTTC
CAIRERDTTTNYGYTF
>.|TRBJ2-6|few|TRBV20-1
TGCAGTGCTAGAGATGGCGGGGGCAACAGCTCTGGGGCCAACGTCCTGACTTTC
CSARDGGGNSSGANVLTF
>.|TRBJ1-1|many|TRBV10-2
TGCGCCAGCAGTGAGTCGGACCGAGAAGCTTTCTTT
CASSESDREAFF
>.|TRBJ1-2|.|TRBV7-9
TGTGCCAGCAGCTTACAGGCCTATGGCTACACCTTC
CASSLQAYGYTF
>.|TRBJ1-5|many|TRBV19
TGTGCCAGTAGTCCCGAAGGGACTTCGAACAAGCAGCCCCAGCATTTT
CASSPEGTSNKQPQHF
>.|TRBJ1-1|once|TRBV19
TGTGCCAGTGGGGTCAAATGGGGCACTGAAGCTTTCTTT
CASGVKWGTEAFF
>.|TRBJ2-1|few|TRBV5-1
TGCGCCAGCAGCCCCGAAGGAAACGATGAGCAGTTCTTC
CASSPEGNDEQFF
>.|TRBJ2-4|few|TRBV9
TGTGCCAGCAGCGTCGGAGCAGGGGGGTCCAAAAACATTCAGTACTTC
CASSVGAGGSKNIQYF
>.|TRBJ2-3|few|TRBV9
TGTGCCAGCAGCGTAGCTGGAAGGACATTCGGGGATACGCAGTATTTT
CASSVAGRTFGDTQYF
>TRBD2|TRBJ2-7|.|TRBV7-2
TGTGCCAGAAGCTTGATTAGCGGGAGCTCATACGAGCAGTACTTC
CARSLISGSSYEQYF
>TRBD2|TRBJ2-4|many|TRBV20-1
TGCAGTGCTAGCCGGGAGGTAGCCAAAAACATTCAGTACTTC
CSASREVAKNIQYF
>.|TRBJ1-1|few|TRBV12-3/TRBV12-4
TGTGCCAGCAGTTTTTCCAGCAGGGTTAGCTCTGAAGCTTTCTTT
CASSFSSRVSSEAFF
>TRBD2|TRBJ2-1|.|TRBV20-1
TGCAGTGCTAGTTTGGCTAGCGGGAGTGTATCCTACAATGAGCAGTTCTTC
CSASLASGSVSYNEQFF
>.|TRBJ1-2|many|TRBV27
TGTGCCAGCAGTCCCCCCGGTGTAGGGAACTATGGCTACACCTTC
CASSPPGVGNYGYTF
>.|TRBJ1-5|few|TRBV6-2/TRBV6-3
TGTGCCAGCAGTTACTCGGCGGCCGGATATAGCAATCAGCCCCAGCATTTT
CASSYSAAGYSNQPQHF
>.|TRBJ1-2|few|TRBV12-3/TRBV12-4
TGTGCCAGCAACCTGGGTAACTATGGCTACACCTTC
CASNLGNYGYTF
>TRBD2|TRBJ2-1|.|TRBV6-6
TGTGCCAGCAGTTACTCCCCGGGACTAGCGCGTAATGAGCAGTTCTTC
CASSYSPGLARNEQFF
>TRBD1|TRBJ1-6|few|TRBV6-1
TGTGCCAGCGGACAGGGGAATAGATGGCCGGCACCCCTCCACTTT
CASGQGNRWPAPLHF
>.|TRBJ2-7|many|TRBV15
TGTGCCACCAGCAGAGATCGGGGAAACTCCTACGAGCAGTACTTC
CATSRDRGNSYEQYF
>.|TRBJ2-7|few|TRBV10-1
TGCGCCAGCAGTGAGTCGAGGACTGCTTCCTACGAGCAGTACTTC
CASSESRTASYEQYF
>.|TRBJ2-5|few|TRBV3-1
TGTGCCAGCTTCCCGAAAGAGACCCAGTACTTC
CASFPKETQYF
>.|TRBJ1-1|many|TRBV27
TGTGCCAGCAGTACGTGGAACACTGAAGCTTTCTTT
CASSTWNTEAFF
>.|TRBJ1-2|few|TRBV7-9
TGTGCCAGCAGCCCCCCCGTAAGGGAAGGCTACACCTTC
CASSPPVREGYTF
>.|TRBJ1-6|many|TRBV7-3
TGTGCCAGCAGCTCCCGGGGCGGGAACAATTCACCCCTCCACTTT
CASSSRGGNNSPLHF